This TCR beta chain derives from a study of technical replicates of blood from four donors. Germline V gene data show CDR1 as SEHNR and CDR2 as FQNEAQ (reference sequence). V lost 3 bases and J lost 1, with 9 bases in between. The CDR3 consists of 15 residues. Produced via immunoSEQ multiplex PCR; TCRdb's table is partial and in-frame only. The sample lists approximately 97,000 clones, about 95% occurring once. The source material was T cells isolated from PBMCs. This clonotype was sampled from a human donor in good health. The chain is built from TRBV7-9 and TRBJ2-2, with a weak D call TRBD1 (5 bases). Here the CDR3 reads CASSLSQGNTGELFF. DNA for the CDR3: TGTGCCAGCAGCTTGAGTCAGGGGAACACCGGGGAGCTGTTTTTT.